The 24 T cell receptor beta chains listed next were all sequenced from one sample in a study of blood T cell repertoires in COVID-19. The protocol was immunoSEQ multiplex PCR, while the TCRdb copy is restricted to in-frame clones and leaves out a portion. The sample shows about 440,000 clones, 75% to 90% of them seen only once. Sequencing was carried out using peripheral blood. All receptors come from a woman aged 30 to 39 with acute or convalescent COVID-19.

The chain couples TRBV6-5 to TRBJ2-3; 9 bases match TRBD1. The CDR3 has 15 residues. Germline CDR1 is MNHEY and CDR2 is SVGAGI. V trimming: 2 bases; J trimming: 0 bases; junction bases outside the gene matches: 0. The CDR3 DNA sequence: TGTGCCAGCAGTTACGACAGGGGGAGCACAGATACGCAGTATTTT. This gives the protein CASSYDRGSTDTQYF.

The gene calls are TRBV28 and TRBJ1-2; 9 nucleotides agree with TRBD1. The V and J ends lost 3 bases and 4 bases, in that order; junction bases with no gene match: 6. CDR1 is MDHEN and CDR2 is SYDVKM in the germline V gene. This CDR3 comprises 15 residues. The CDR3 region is CASSFRDRDIYGYTF. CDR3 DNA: TGTGCCAGCAGTTTCCGGGACAGGGACATCTATGGCTACACCTTC.

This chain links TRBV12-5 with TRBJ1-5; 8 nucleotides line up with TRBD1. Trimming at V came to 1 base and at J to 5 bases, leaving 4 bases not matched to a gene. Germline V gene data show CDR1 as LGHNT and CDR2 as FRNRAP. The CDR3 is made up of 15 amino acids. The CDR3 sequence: CASGLGQGKDQPQHF. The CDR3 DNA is TGTGCTAGTGGTTTGGGACAGGGGAAGGATCAGCCCCAGCATTTT.

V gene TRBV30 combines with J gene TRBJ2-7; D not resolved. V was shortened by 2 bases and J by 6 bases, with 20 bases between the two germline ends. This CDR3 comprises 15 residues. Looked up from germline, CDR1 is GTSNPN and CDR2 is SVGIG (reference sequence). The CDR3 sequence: CAWSPRRGEISEQYF. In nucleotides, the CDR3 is TGTGCCTGGAGTCCTCGGAGAGGCGAAATTTCCGAGCAGTACTTC.

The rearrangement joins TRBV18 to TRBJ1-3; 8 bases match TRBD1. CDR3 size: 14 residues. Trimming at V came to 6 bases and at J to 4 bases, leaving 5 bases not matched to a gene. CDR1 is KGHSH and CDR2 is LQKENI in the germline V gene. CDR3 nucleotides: TGTGCCAGCTCCCAGGGACAGGAAGGAAACACCATATATTTT. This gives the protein CASSQGQEGNTIYF. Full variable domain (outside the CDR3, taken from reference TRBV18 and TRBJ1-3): NAGVMQNPRHLVRRRGQEARLRCSPMKGHSHVYWYRQLPEEGLKFMVYLQKENIIDESGMPKERFSAEFPKEGPSILRIQQVVRGDSAAYFCASSQGQEGNTIYFGEGSWLTVV.

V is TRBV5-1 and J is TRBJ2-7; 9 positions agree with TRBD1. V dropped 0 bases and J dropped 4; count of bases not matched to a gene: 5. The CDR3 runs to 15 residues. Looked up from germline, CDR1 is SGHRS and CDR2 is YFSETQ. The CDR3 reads CASSLVTGGRYEQYF. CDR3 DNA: TGCGCCAGCAGCTTGGTTACAGGGGGCCGGTACGAGCAGTACTTC.

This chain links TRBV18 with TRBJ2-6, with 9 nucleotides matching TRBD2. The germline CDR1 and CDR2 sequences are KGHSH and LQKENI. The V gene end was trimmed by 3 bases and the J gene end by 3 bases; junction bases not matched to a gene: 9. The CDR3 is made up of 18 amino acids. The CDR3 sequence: CASSPVGLAGSGANVLTF. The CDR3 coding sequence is TGTGCCAGCTCACCCGTCGGCCTAGCGGGGAGTGGGGCCAACGTCCTGACTTTC.

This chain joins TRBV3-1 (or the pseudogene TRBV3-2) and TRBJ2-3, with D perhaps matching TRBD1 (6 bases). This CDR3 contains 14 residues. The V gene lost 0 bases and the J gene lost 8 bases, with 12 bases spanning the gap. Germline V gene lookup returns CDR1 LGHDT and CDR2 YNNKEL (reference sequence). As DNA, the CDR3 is TGTGCCAGCAGCCAAGACCAGGGGCTTGGTACGCAGTATTTT. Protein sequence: CASSQDQGLGTQYF.

The CDR3 is CATSDRDRGAEQYF. CDR3 nucleotides: TGTGCCACCAGTGATCGGGACAGGGGCGCGGAGCAGTACTTC. The gene calls are TRBV24-1 and TRBJ2-7; 10 bases match TRBD1. The germline V gene encodes CDR1 KGHDR and CDR2 SFDVKD. This CDR3 comprises 14 residues. Unmatched junction bases numbered 5, after V lost 3 bases and J lost 7 bases.

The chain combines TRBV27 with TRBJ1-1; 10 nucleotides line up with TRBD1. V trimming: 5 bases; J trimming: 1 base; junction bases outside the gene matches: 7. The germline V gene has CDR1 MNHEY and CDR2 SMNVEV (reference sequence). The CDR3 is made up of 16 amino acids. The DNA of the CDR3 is TGTGCCAGCAGTCCGGGACAGGGGAGGGGGAACACTGAAGCTTTCTTT. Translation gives CASSPGQGRGNTEAFF.

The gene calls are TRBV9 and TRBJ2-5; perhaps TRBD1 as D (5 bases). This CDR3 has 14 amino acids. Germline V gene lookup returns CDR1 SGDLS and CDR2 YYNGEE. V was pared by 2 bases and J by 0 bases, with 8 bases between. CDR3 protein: CASSVSGYQETQYF. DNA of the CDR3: TGTGCCAGCAGCGTGTCAGGGTACCAAGAGACCCAGTACTTC.

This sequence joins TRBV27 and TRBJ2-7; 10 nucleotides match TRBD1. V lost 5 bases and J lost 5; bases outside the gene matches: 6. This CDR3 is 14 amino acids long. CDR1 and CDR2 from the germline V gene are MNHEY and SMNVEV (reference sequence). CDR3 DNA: TGTGCCAGCAGTCCGGGGACAGGGGACGACGAGCAGTACTTC. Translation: CASSPGTGDDEQYF.

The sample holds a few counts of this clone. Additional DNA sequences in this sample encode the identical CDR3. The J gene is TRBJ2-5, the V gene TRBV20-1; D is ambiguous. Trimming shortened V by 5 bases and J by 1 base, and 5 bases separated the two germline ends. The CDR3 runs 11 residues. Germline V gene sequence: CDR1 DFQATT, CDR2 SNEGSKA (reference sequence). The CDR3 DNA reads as TGCAGTGCTCAATTCCAAGAGACCCAGTACTTC. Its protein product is CSAQFQETQYF.

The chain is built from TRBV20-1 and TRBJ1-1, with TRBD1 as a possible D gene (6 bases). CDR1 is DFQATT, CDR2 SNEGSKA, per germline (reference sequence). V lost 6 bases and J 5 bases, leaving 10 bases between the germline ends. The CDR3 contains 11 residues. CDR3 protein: CSASTGTEAFF. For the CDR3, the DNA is TGCAGTGCAAGTACAGGGACTGAAGCTTTCTTT.

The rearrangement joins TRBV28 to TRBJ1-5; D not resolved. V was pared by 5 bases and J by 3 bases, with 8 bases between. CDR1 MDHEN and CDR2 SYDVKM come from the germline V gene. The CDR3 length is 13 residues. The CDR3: CASSKTVNQPQHF. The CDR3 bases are TGTGCCAGCAGTAAAACAGTCAATCAGCCCCAGCATTTT.

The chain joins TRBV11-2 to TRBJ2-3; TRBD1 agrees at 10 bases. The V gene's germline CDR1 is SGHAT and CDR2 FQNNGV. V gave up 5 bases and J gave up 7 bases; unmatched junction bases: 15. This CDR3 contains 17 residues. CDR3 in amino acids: CASSNLKSGQGPYTQYF. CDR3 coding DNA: TGTGCCAGCAGCAACCTAAAATCGGGACAGGGGCCATATACGCAGTATTTT.

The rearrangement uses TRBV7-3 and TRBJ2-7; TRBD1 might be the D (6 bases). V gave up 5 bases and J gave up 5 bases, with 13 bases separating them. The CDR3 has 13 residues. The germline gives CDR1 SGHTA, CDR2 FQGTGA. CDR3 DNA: TGTGCCAGCAGCGCCCTACAGGGCCACGAGCAGTACTTC. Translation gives CASSALQGHEQYF.

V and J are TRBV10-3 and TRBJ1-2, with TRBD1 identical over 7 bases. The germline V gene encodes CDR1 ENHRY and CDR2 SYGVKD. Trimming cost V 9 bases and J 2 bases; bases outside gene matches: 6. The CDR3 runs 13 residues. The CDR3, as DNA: TGTGCCATTGGAGAGGGACAGAACTATGGCTACACCTTC. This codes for CAIGEGQNYGYTF.

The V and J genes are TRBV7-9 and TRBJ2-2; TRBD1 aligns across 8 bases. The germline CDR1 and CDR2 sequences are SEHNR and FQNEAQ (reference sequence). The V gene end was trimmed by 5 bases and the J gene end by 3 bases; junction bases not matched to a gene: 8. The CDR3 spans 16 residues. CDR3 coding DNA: TGTGCCAGCAGCCGGACAGGGAGCAGTGACACCGGGGAGCTGTTTTTT. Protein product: CASSRTGSSDTGELFF.

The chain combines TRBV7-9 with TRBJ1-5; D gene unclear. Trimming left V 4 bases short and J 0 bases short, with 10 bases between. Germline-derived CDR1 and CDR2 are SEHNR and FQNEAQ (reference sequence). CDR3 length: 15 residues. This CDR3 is CASSSGGVSNQPQHF. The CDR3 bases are TGTGCCAGCAGCTCTGGCGGAGTTAGCAATCAGCCCCAGCATTTT. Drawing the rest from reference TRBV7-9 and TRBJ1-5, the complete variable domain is DTGVSQNPRHKITKRGQNVTFRCDPISEHNRLYWYRQTLGQGPEFLTYFQNEAQLEKSRLLSDRFSAERPKGSFSTLEIQRTEQGDSAMYLCASSSGGVSNQPQHFGDGTRLSIL.

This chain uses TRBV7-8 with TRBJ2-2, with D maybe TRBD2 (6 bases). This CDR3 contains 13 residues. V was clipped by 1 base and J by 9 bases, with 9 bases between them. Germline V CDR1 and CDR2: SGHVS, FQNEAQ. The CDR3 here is CASSLGGARELFF. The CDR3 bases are TGTGCCAGCAGCTTAGGCGGGGCTCGGGAGCTGTTTTTT.

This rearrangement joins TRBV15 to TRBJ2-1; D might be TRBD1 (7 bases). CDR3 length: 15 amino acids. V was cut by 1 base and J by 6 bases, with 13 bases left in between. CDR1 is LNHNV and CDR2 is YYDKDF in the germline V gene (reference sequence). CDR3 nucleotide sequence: TGTGCCACCAGCAGAGCAGGGGGGTTGGTCAATGAGCAGTTCTTC. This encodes CATSRAGGLVNEQFF.

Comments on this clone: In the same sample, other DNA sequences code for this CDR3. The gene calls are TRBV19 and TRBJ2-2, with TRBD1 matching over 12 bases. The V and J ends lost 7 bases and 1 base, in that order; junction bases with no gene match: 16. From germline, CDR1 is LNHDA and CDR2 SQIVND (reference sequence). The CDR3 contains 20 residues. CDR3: CASTSPRDRGPGLNTGELFF. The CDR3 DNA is TGTGCCAGTACCTCCCCTAGGGACAGGGGGCCAGGATTGAACACCGGGGAGCTGTTTTTT.

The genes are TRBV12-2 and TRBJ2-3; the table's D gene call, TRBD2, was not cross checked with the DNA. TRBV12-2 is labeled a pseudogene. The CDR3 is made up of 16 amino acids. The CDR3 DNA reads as TGTGCAAGTCGCTTGGGGACTAGCGGGGACCCAGATACGCAGTATTTT. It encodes CASRLGTSGDPDTQYF.